This T cell receptor beta chain was recorded in a study of tumor-infiltrating lymphocytes in primary liver carcinoma. Findings and limits, study-wide: The study found a significantly higher top-250-clone fraction in tumors than in blood (p = 0.039).

Unsorted whole blood yielded blood RNA, and germline DNA was extracted as well. Researchers reported drawing about 4 milliliters of peripheral blood before surgery. In its sample, this clonotype was seen many times. Its matching antigen is unknown. The V gene lost 4 bases and the J gene lost 0 bases, with 9 bases spanning the gap. Germline V gene sequence: CDR1 SQVTM, CDR2 ANQGSEA. The CDR3 is made up of 13 amino acids. Starting from 500 ng of total RNA, TCR beta cDNA was produced with a primer in the constant region. Slightly modified ARM-PCR with three nested multiplex PCR rounds yielded TCR beta libraries. Rounds one and two of PCR, each of 10 to 11 cycles, were primed with TRBV1-TRBV30 forward primers and a C-beta reverse primer. TCRdb passed the multiplex PCR reads through MiXCR, listing each CDR3 protein once. This repertoire shows nearly 200,000 distinct CDR3 sequences, about 65% found once; its top ten account for roughly 7%.

Sequencing was carried out using peripheral blood. The V and J genes are TRBV29-1 and TRBJ1-1, with D unclear. The source is a woman aged 55-70 years with primary liver carcinoma and hepatitis B virus infection. In nucleotides, the CDR3 is TGCAGCGTTGGAACGCAGATGAACACTGAAGCTTTCTTT. Translation: CSVGTQMNTEAFF.